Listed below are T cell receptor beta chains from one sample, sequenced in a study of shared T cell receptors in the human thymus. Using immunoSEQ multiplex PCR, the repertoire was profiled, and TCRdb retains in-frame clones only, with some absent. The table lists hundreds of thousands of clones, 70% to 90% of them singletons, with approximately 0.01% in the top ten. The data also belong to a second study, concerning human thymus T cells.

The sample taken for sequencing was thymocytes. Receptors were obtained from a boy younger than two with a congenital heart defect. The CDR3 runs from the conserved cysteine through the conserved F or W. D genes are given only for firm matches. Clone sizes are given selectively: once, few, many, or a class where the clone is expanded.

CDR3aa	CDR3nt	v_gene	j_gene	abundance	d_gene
CASSQVGTGTYEQYF	TGTGCCAGCAGCCAAGTGGGGACAGGGACCTACGAGCAGTACTTC	TRBV4-2	TRBJ2-7	NA	TRBD1
CASSTSPADTGELFF	TGTGCCAGCAGTACCTCCCCCGCGGACACCGGGGAGCTGTTTTTT	TRBV6-5	TRBJ2-2	NA	NA
CASSSGLAGDEQFF	TGTGCCAGCAGCTCGGGACTAGCGGGTGATGAGCAGTTCTTC	TRBV7-6	TRBJ2-1	NA	TRBD2
CASSLIRGARDTQYF	TGTGCCAGCAGCTTAATCCGGGGAGCAAGAGATACGCAGTATTTT	TRBV5-4	TRBJ2-3	NA	NA
CASSRRGRQGADTQYF	TGCGCCAGCTCTAGGCGGGGGCGCCAAGGGGCAGATACGCAGTATTTT	TRBV4-3	TRBJ2-3	NA	NA
CASITTGAGYYTEAFF	TGTGCCAGCATCACGACAGGGGCCGGTTATTACACTGAAGCTTTCTTT	TRBV6-4	TRBJ1-1	NA	TRBD1
CASSLGAGGTQYF	TGCGCCAGCAGCCTGGGAGCAGGTGGTACGCAGTATTTT	TRBV4-1	TRBJ2-3	NA	NA
CASLVHRGRDEQFF	TGTGCCAGCCTAGTCCACAGGGGTAGGGATGAGCAGTTCTTC	TRBV28	TRBJ2-1	NA	TRBD1
CAIGQGSLQPQHF	TGTGCCATCGGACAGGGGAGCCTTCAGCCCCAGCATTTT	TRBV2	TRBJ1-5	NA	TRBD1
CASTLGGAYGYTF	TGTGCCAGCACCCTAGGAGGGGCCTATGGCTACACCTTC	TRBV28	TRBJ1-2	few	NA
CASSLGLGTSGTDTQYF	TGCGCCAGCAGCTTGGGATTGGGGACTAGCGGCACAGATACGCAGTATTTT	TRBV5-1	TRBJ2-3	NA	TRBD2
CASSAGLAGATGELFF	TGTGCCAGCAGTGCGGGACTAGCGGGAGCGACCGGGGAGCTGTTTTTT	TRBV6-1	TRBJ2-2	NA	TRBD2
CASSWSLSPSEQYF	TGTGCCAGCAGCTGGAGCTTGTCTCCTAGCGAGCAGTACTTC	TRBV7-8	TRBJ2-7	NA	NA
CASKRGDSYEQYF	TGTGCTAGTAAGCGGGGCGACTCCTACGAGCAGTACTTC	TRBV12-5	TRBJ2-7	once	TRBD2
CASSESGQNTEAFF	TGCGCCAGCAGTGAGTCCGGACAGAACACTGAAGCTTTCTTT	TRBV10-1	TRBJ1-1	NA	NA
CASSTGLALNTEAFF	TGTGCCAGCAGCACCGGACTAGCCCTGAACACTGAAGCTTTCTTT	TRBV5-5	TRBJ1-1	NA	NA
CASSQDPTRSSYEQYF	TGCGCCAGCAGCCAAGATCCCACTCGAAGCTCCTACGAGCAGTACTTC	TRBV4-3	TRBJ2-7	NA	NA
CASSLRGTGELFF	TGTGCCAGCAGTTTGAGAGGGACCGGGGAGCTGTTTTTT	TRBV27	TRBJ2-2	NA	NA
CASSFWRDRGYEQYF	TGTGCCAGCAGCTTTTGGCGGGACAGGGGATACGAGCAGTACTTC	TRBV5-6	TRBJ2-7	NA	TRBD1
CASSDPGPLAQETQYF	TGTGCCAGCAGTGACCCGGGACCCCTAGCGCAAGAGACCCAGTACTTC	TRBV25-1	TRBJ2-5	NA	NA
CASTSLAGSSGNTIYF	TGTGCCAGCACCTCCCTCGCGGGGAGCTCTGGAAACACCATATATTTT	TRBV6-6	TRBJ1-3	NA	NA
CASSLRYREGGTNEKLFF	TGTGCCAGCAGCCTCCGCTACAGGGAGGGTGGAACTAATGAAAAACTGTTTTTT	TRBV13	TRBJ1-4	NA	NA
CASSANRRTRNDEQYF	TGTGCCAGCAGCGCAAATAGGCGGACTAGGAATGACGAGCAGTACTTC	TRBV11-2	TRBJ2-7	NA	TRBD2
CASSTSRVGEKLFF	TGTGCCAGCAGTACGTCCAGGGTTGGGGAAAAACTGTTTTTT	TRBV28	TRBJ1-4	NA	NA
CASSTTHQETQYF	TGTGCCAGCAGCACCACACATCAAGAGACCCAGTACTTC	TRBV11-2	TRBJ2-5	NA	NA
CASSQAFPTGGGTDTQYF	TGCGCCAGCAGCCAAGCTTTCCCAACAGGGGGGGGCACAGATACGCAGTATTTT	TRBV4-3	TRBJ2-3	NA	NA
CASSPGERENEQFF	TGTGCCAGCTCTCCCGGCGAACGGGAGAATGAGCAGTTCTTC	TRBV18	TRBJ2-1	NA	NA